The 28 T cell receptor beta chains in this list originate from one sample, sequenced in a study of T cells after yellow fever vaccination. TCRdb itself ran the 5' RACE reads through MiXCR, one entry per CDR3 protein. The data contain roughly 310,000 distinct CDR3 sequences, roughly 8.7% of them singletons. The source material was PBMCs, sampled on the day of the first yellow fever vaccination. The receptors shown here come from a man younger than 35 who received the YFV17D yellow fever vaccine.

This clonotype was detected only a few times. The V and J genes are TRBV7-6 and TRBJ1-3; D uncertain. Trimming stripped 4 bases from V and 0 bases from J, with 7 bases between. This CDR3 contains 14 residues. Germline V gene data show CDR1 as SGHVS and CDR2 as FNYEAQ. In nucleotides, the CDR3 is TGTGCCAGCAGCTCCGGGGTCTCTGGAAACACCATATATTTT. This codes for CASSSGVSGNTIYF.

This clonotype was recorded a few times. Germline is not matched at one junction end, which may reflect a read error. The chain employs TRBV2 and TRBJ2-3, with D perhaps TRBD1 (6 bases). Germline lookup yields CDR1 SNHLY and CDR2 FYNNEI. The CDR3 sequence is 13 residues long. CDR3 sequence: CASREGQTDTQYF. CDR3 coding DNA: TGTGCCAGCAGGGAAGGACAGACAGATACGCAGTATTTT.

The chain has TRBV5-1 and TRBJ1-1; D is possibly TRBD1 (5 bases). Trimming pared 3 bases from V and 4 bases from J, leaving 16 bases between. There are 15 residues in the CDR3. CDR1 and CDR2 (germline): SGHRS, YFSETQ. CDR3 sequence (DNA): TGCGCCAGCAGCTACCGTGGGGGGTTCAGCACTGAAGCTTTCTTT. This translates into CASSYRGGFSTEAFF.

The chain uses TRBV7-9 and TRBJ2-1; D gene uncertain. The CDR3 sequence is 15 residues long. V lost 3 bases and J lost 5, with 14 bases in between. Germline lookup yields CDR1 SEHNR and CDR2 FQNEAQ (reference sequence). CDR3 nucleotides: TGTGCCAGCAGCTTCTGGGGATTTTCTGACAATGAGCAGTTCTTC. It specifies CASSFWGFSDNEQFF.

The V call is TRBV7-9, the J call TRBJ2-7; a possible D gene is TRBD1 (6 bases). The germline V and J ends were trimmed by 4 bases and 12 bases, with 16 bases remaining between them. Looked up from germline, CDR1 is SEHNR and CDR2 is FQNEAQ (reference sequence). The CDR3 has 12 amino acids. DNA of the CDR3: TGTGCCAGCAGCTCAGCCGGGACACCCGCGTACGTC. Its protein product is CASSSAGTPAYV.

In its sample, this clonotype was seen a few times. The chain joins TRBV6-5 to TRBJ1-2; D uncertain. The CDR3 sequence is 12 residues long. V was shortened by 8 bases and J by 5 bases, with 12 bases between the two germline ends. The germline V gene has CDR1 MNHEY and CDR2 SVGAGI. As DNA, the CDR3 is TGTGCCAGCGCCCCCGGTCGGTATGGCTACACCTTC. It encodes CASAPGRYGYTF.

This clonotype was seen many times. The chain links TRBV11-2 to TRBJ2-1; 12 bases line up with TRBD2. The V gene's germline CDR1 is SGHAT and CDR2 FQNNGV. The CDR3 loop spans 18 amino acids. The trim removed 1 base at V and 4 bases at J, leaving 8 bases unmatched. The CDR3 here is CASSLVGASGGAYNEQFF. CDR3 bases: TGTGCCAGCAGCTTAGTCGGGGCTAGCGGGGGGGCATACAATGAGCAGTTCTTC.

This clonotype has just a few counts. The chain recombines TRBV28 with TRBJ1-2; D perhaps matches TRBD1 (5 bases). Trimming shortened V by 6 bases and J by 7 bases, and 21 bases separated the two germline ends. The CDR3 has 15 residues. CDR1 MDHEN and CDR2 SYDVKM come from the germline V gene. CDR3 amino acids: CASSPGGPAPSGYTF. CDR3 DNA sequence: TGTGCCAGCAGCCCGGGGGGACCAGCTCCCTCTGGCTACACCTTC.

This clonotype was seen a few times. V is TRBV6-5 and J is TRBJ1-1; the D gene is possibly TRBD1 (5 bases). The CDR3 totals 16 residues. In germline, CDR1 is MNHEY, CDR2 SVGAGI. Trimming removed 0 bases from V and 0 bases from J, with 11 bases in between. CDR3 region: CASSYSMGQMNTEAFF. DNA of the CDR3: TGTGCCAGCAGTTACTCAATGGGGCAGATGAACACTGAAGCTTTCTTT.

This clonotype was counted a few times. The V gene is TRBV20-1, the J gene TRBJ2-2; tentative D call: TRBD1 (6 bases). V lost 0 bases, J lost 8 bases, and 13 bases lay in between. The germline V gene has CDR1 DFQATT and CDR2 SNEGSKA (reference sequence). This CDR3 has 14 amino acids. CDR3 protein: CSARDPRGWGELFF. CDR3 bases: TGCAGTGCTAGAGACCCCAGGGGATGGGGGGAGCTGTTTTTT.

There are a few counts of this clonotype. The chain is built from TRBV2 and TRBJ2-3; a possible D gene is TRBD1 (5 bases). The CDR3 extends over 13 amino acids. Trimming stripped 8 bases from V and 2 bases from J, with 11 bases between. Germline lookup yields CDR1 SNHLY and CDR2 FYNNEI. The DNA of the CDR3 is TGTGCCAGCCTGCGACAGAACACAGATACGCAGTATTTT. Its translation: CASLRQNTDTQYF.

The rearrangement links TRBV6-5 to TRBJ2-7; a possible D gene is TRBD1 (6 bases). Germline CDR1 MNHEY, CDR2 SVGAGI. The CDR3 totals 14 residues. The ends were cut back, 4 bases at V and 3 bases at J, with 13 bases in the middle. The CDR3 DNA is TGTGCCAGCAGTTCAACGGGACATTACTACGAGCAGTACTTC. Protein product: CASSSTGHYYEQYF.

This clonotype was found many times. The gene calls are TRBV29-1 and TRBJ1-2, with 8 bases fitting TRBD1. Trimming at V came to 6 bases and at J to 4 bases, leaving 7 bases not matched to a gene. The CDR3 extends over 13 amino acids. Germline V gives CDR1 SQVTM, CDR2 ANQGSEA. The chain's CDR3 is CSVGTGVVYGYTF. CDR3 nucleotide sequence: TGCAGCGTAGGGACAGGAGTAGTCTATGGCTACACCTTC.

DNA of the CDR3: TGCGCCAGCAGCCTAGCGGATAACCTTTACAATGAGCAGTTCTTC. Protein product: CASSLADNLYNEQFF. The chain recombines TRBV5-1 with TRBJ2-1; 7 bases are shared with TRBD2. This CDR3 is 15 amino acids long. V lost 4 bases and J lost 4; bases outside the gene matches: 8. Germline CDR1 reads SGHRS; CDR2 reads YFSETQ.

This clonotype was detected many times. The V and J genes are TRBV7-2 and TRBJ2-2; D not resolved. Between the trimmed V and J ends, which lost 5 bases and 2 bases, there was a span of 9 bases. In germline, CDR1 is SGHTA, CDR2 FQGNSA. The length of the CDR3 is 14 residues. In DNA form, the CDR3 reads TGTGCCAGCAGCCCCCCCGGTAACACCGGGGAGCTGTTTTTT. As protein: CASSPPGNTGELFF.

This clonotype was picked up a small number of times. V gene TRBV7-2 combines with J gene TRBJ2-2, with D maybe TRBD1 (7 bases). The length of the CDR3 is 16 residues. The germline V gene has CDR1 SGHTA and CDR2 FQGNSA. Between the trimmed V and J ends, which lost 1 base and 6 bases, there was a span of 15 bases. CDR3 in amino acids: CASSLGQGGGSGELFF. CDR3 sequence (DNA): TGTGCCAGCAGCTTAGGGCAGGGGGGTGGGTCCGGGGAGCTGTTTTTT.

V usage is TRBV20-1 and J usage is TRBJ2-1, with TRBD1 identical over 7 bases. The germline V gene encodes CDR1 DFQATT and CDR2 SNEGSKA (reference sequence). This CDR3 is built from 14 residues. Trimming took 6 bases from V and 2 from J; bases not matched to a gene: 7. CDR3 sequence reads: CSAPWQGAYNEQFF. The CDR3 region has the DNA TGCAGTGCCCCCTGGCAGGGGGCCTACAATGAGCAGTTCTTC.

This clonotype was found many times. This chain uses TRBV12-3 or TRBV12-4 with TRBJ2-1, with D possibly TRBD1 on 8 matching bases. The CDR3 loop spans 15 amino acids. The V end was cut by 1 base, the J end by 8 bases, with 15 bases between. The CDR3 coding sequence is TGTGCCAGCAGTTTAGGGCTAGCGGACAGGGATGAGCAGTTCTTC. This sequence encodes CASSLGLADRDEQFF.

The chain joins TRBV6-5 to TRBJ1-2; weak D call: TRBD1 (6 bases). Trimming cost V 0 bases and J 4 bases, with 18 bases left between them. Germline CDR1 and CDR2: MNHEY and SVGAGI. The CDR3 runs 17 residues. CDR3 nucleotides: TGTGCCAGCAGTTACTCGACAGGAGGAGGTGGGATCTATGGCTACACCTTC. It translates to CASSYSTGGGGIYGYTF.

J is TRBJ1-2 and V is TRBV20-1; weak D call: TRBD1 (6 bases). Trimming cost V 3 bases and J 6 bases, with 17 bases left between them. Germline V gene lookup returns CDR1 DFQATT and CDR2 SNEGSKA (reference sequence). The CDR3 has 14 residues. The CDR3 region has the DNA TGCAGTGCTAGCCCCGGGGGCGTGGCTCATGGCTACACCTTC. It yields the protein CSASPGGVAHGYTF.

J is TRBJ2-5 and V is TRBV29-1, with 7 nucleotides matching TRBD1. V gave up 8 bases and J gave up 3 bases; unmatched junction bases: 9. This CDR3 contains 13 residues. The germline gives CDR1 SQVTM, CDR2 ANQGSEA. CDR3 loop: CSSRRGTEETQYF. CDR3 DNA sequence: TGCAGCTCCCGCCGAGGGACAGAAGAGACCCAGTACTTC.

The chain joins TRBV7-2 to TRBJ1-6; 9 nucleotides match TRBD1. The ends lost 5 bases at V and 7 bases at J; junction bases unmatched: 9. Germline V gene data show CDR1 as SGHTA and CDR2 as FQGNSA. The CDR3 is 16 amino acids. CDR3 sequence (DNA): TGTGCCAGCAGCCCCCAGGACAGGGGATACAATTCACCCCTCCACTTT. This translates into CASSPQDRGYNSPLHF.

This clonotype occurred a few times. V and J are TRBV7-9 and TRBJ2-7; D not certain. The V gene's germline CDR1 is SEHNR and CDR2 FQNEAQ (reference sequence). Trimming took 0 bases from V and 5 from J, leaving 11 bases between them. This CDR3 has 14 residues. CDR3 DNA: TGTGCCAGCAGCTTAGCGGGTAGGGCCGACGAGCAGTACGTC. Its protein product is CASSLAGRADEQYV.

This rearrangement joins TRBV15 to TRBJ2-3, with no clear D. The CDR3 is 16 amino acids. Germline loops: CDR1 LNHNV, CDR2 YYDKDF (reference sequence). The V end lost 0 bases, the J end lost 5 bases, and 15 bases lay between the germline ends. The CDR3 reads CATSRDLAVSVDTQYF. CDR3 bases: TGTGCCACCAGCAGAGATCTGGCAGTCTCGGTAGATACGCAGTATTTT.

There are a few counts of this clonotype. The rearrangement links TRBV20-1 to TRBJ2-1, with 7 positions matching TRBD2. Unmatched junction bases numbered 9, after V lost 0 bases and J lost 10 bases. Germline CDR1 and CDR2: DFQATT and SNEGSKA (reference sequence). The length of the CDR3 is 14 residues. CDR3 loop: CSARDALGGREQFF. The CDR3 DNA reads TGCAGTGCTAGAGATGCCTTGGGGGGGAGAGAGCAGTTCTTC.

This chain links TRBV27 with TRBJ2-3; a possible D gene is TRBD2 (5 bases). V was trimmed by 5 bases and J by 3 bases, leaving 15 bases between them. The CDR3 is 15 amino acids. Germline V CDR1 and CDR2: MNHEY, SMNVEV (reference sequence). This chain's CDR3 is CASSATPRGTDTQYF. For the CDR3, the DNA is TGTGCCAGCAGTGCGACCCCCCGGGGAACAGATACGCAGTATTTT.

The chain carries TRBV27 and TRBJ1-1; D call uncertain. The CDR3 is 14 residues long. Germline CDR1 and CDR2: MNHEY and SMNVEV (reference sequence). Deletions cut 6 bases from V and 5 bases from J, with 16 bases between. The CDR3 nucleotides are TGTGCCAGCAGCTTGAAAGACGTAAGGACTGAAGCTTTCTTT. Protein: CASSLKDVRTEAFF.

The chain couples TRBV12-3 or TRBV12-4 to TRBJ2-1, with D possibly TRBD1 on 6 matching bases. The CDR3 totals 14 residues. The V end lost 7 bases, the J end lost 3 bases, and 13 bases lay between the germline ends. The CDR3 coding sequence is TGTGCCAGCACCTACAGGGATAGCTACAATGAGCAGTTCTTC. It translates to CASTYRDSYNEQFF.